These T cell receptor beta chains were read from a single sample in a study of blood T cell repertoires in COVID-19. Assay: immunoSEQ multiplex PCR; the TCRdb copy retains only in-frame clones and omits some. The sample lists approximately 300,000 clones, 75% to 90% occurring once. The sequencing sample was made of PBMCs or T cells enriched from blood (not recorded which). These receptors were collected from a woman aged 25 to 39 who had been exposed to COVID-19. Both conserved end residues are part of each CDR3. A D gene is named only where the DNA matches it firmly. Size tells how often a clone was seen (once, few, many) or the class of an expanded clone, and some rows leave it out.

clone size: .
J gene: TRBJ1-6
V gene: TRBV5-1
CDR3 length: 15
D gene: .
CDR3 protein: CASSLGDTYNSPLHF
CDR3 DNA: TGCGCCAGCAGCTTGGGGGACACCTATAATTCACCCCTCCACTTT

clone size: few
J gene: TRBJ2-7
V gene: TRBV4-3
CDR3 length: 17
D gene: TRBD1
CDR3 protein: CASSQEPPGQGTYEQYF
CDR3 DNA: TGCGCCAGCAGCCAAGAACCCCCTGGACAGGGAACCTACGAGCAGTACTTC

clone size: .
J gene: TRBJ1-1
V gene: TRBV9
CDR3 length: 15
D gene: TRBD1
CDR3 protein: CASSVFETGSTEAFF
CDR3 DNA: TGTGCCAGCAGCGTATTTGAGACAGGGAGCACTGAAGCTTTCTTT

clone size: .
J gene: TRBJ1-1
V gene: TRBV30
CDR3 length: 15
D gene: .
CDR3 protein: CAWSPPWGGNTEAFF
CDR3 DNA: TGTGCCTGGAGTCCACCTTGGGGCGGGAACACTGAAGCTTTCTTT

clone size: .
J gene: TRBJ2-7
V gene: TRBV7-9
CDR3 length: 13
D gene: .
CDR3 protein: CASSFSWDNEQYF
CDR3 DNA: TGTGCCAGCAGCTTTTCGTGGGACAACGAGCAGTACTTC

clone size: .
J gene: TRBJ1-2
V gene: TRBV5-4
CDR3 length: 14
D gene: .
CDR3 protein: CASSPQSEYRGYTF
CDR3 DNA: TGTGCCAGCAGCCCGCAATCGGAGTATAGGGGCTACACCTTC

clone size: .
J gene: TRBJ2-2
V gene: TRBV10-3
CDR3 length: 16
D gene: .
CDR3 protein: CAISEMRRVDTGELFF
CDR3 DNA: TGTGCCATCAGTGAGATGCGCAGGGTGGACACCGGGGAGCTGTTTTTT

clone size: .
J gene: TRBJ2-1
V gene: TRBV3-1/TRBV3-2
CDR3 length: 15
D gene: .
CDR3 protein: CASSQDPGTYNEQFF
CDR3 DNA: TGTGCCAGCAGCCAAGATCCAGGAACCTACAATGAGCAGTTCTTC

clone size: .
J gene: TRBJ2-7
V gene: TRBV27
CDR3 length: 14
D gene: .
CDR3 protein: CASSLAGAIYEQYF
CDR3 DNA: TGTGCCAGCAGTTTGGCCGGAGCTATTTACGAGCAGTACTTC

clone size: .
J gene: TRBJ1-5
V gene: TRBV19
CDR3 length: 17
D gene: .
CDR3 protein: CASNSGRQTVSNQPQHF
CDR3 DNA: TGTGCCAGTAATTCCGGTCGACAGACCGTTAGCAATCAGCCCCAGCATTTT

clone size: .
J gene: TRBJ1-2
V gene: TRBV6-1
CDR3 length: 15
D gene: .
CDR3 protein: CASSDYRVGDYGYTF
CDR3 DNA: TGTGCCAGCAGTGATTACAGGGTGGGGGACTATGGCTACACCTTC

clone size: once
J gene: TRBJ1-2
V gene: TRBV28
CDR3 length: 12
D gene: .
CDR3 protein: CASSLEGDGYTF
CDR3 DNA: TGTGCCAGCAGTTTAGAGGGGGATGGCTACACCTTC

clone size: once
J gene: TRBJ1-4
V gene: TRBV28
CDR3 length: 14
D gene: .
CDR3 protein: CASSLKRGNEKLFF
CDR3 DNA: TGTGCCAGCAGTTTAAAGAGGGGGAATGAAAAACTGTTTTTT

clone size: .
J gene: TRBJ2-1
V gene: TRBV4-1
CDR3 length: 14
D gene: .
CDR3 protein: CASSRDTSRDEQFF
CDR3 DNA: TGCGCCAGCAGCCGGGACACTTCAAGGGATGAGCAGTTCTTC

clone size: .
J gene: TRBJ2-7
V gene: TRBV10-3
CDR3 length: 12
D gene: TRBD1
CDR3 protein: CAIKGTGDEQYF
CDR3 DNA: TGTGCCATCAAAGGGACAGGGGACGAGCAGTACTTC

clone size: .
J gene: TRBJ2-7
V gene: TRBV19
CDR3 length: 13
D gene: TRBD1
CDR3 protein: CASSTKQGTEQYF
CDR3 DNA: TGTGCCAGTAGTACAAAACAGGGGACCGAGCAGTACTTC

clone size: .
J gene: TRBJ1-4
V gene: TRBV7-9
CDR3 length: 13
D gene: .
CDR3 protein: CASSFDGDEKLFF
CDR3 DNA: TGTGCCAGCAGCTTCGACGGGGATGAAAAACTGTTTTTT

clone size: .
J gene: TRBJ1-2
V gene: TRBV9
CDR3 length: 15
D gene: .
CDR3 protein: CASSVDFGGGYGYTF
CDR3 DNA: TGTGCCAGCAGCGTCGACTTTGGGGGAGGCTATGGCTACACCTTC

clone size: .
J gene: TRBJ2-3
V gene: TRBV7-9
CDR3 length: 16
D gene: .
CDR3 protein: CASSRALEASTDTQYF
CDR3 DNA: TGTGCCAGCAGCCGTGCGCTAGAAGCTAGCACAGATACGCAGTATTTT

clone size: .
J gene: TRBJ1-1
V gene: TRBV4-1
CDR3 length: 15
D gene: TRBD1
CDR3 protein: CASSQNRGLNTEAFF
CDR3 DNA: TGCGCCAGCAGCCAGAACAGGGGGCTGAACACTGAAGCTTTCTTT

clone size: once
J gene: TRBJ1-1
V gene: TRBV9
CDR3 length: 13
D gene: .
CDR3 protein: CAASRALNTEAFF
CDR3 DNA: TGTGCCGCCTCCAGGGCTTTGAACACTGAAGCTTTCTTT

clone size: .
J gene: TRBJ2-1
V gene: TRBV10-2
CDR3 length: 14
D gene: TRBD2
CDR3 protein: CASSDSGGVNEQFF
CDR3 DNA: TGCGCCAGCAGTGATAGCGGGGGTGTCAATGAGCAGTTCTTC

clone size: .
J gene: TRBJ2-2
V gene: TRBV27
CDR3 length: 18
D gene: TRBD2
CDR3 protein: CASSLRLAGNANTGELFF
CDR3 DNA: TGTGCCAGCAGTTTACGACTAGCGGGTAACGCGAACACCGGGGAGCTGTTTTTT

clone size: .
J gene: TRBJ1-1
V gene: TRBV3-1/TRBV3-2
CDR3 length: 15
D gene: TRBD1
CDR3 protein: CASSYSRDRDTEAFF
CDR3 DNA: TGTGCCAGCAGCTATTCCCGGGACAGGGACACTGAAGCTTTCTTT

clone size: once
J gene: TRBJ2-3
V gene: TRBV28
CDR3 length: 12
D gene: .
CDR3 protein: CASSLYTDTQYF
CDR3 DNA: TGTGCCAGCAGTCTTTACACAGATACGCAGTATTTT

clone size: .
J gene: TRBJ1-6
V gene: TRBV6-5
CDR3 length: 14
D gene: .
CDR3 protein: CAAGFRGADSPLHF
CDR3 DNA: TGTGCCGCCGGGTTTCGGGGGGCGGATTCACCCCTCCACTTT

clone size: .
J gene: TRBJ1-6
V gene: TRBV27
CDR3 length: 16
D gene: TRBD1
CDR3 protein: CASSSLSDRDNSPLHF
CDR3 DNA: TGTGCCAGCAGTTCCTTGAGTGACAGGGATAATTCACCCCTCCACTTT

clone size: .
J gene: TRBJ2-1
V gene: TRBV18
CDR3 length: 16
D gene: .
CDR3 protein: CASSPEQPSSYNEQFF
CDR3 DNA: TGTGCCAGCTCACCTGAACAGCCGAGCTCCTACAATGAGCAGTTCTTC

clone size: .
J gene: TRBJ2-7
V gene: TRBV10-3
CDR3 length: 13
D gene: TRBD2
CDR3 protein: CAISGASGYEQYF
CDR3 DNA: TGTGCCATCAGTGGGGCTAGCGGCTACGAGCAGTACTTC

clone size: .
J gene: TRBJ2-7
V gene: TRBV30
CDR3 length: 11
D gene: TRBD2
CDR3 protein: CAWSPGGGWYF
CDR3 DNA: TGTGCCTGGAGCCCCGGGGGGGGTTGGTACTTC

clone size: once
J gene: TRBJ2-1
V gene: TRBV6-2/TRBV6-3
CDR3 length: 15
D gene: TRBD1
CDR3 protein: CASSLLRTGYNEQFF
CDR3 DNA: TGTGCCAGCAGTCTTCTCCGGACAGGTTACAATGAGCAGTTCTTC

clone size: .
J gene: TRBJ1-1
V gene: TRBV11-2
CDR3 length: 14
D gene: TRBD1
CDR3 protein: CASSLGDRGGGAFF
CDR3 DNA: TGTGCCAGCAGCTTAGGGGACAGGGGTGGGGGAGCTTTCTTT